What follows are 18 T cell receptor beta chains derived from one specimen sequenced in a study of blood T cell repertoires in COVID-19. Clones were sequenced by immunoSEQ multiplex PCR, and TCRdb holds only the in-frame ones, with some missing. The sample includes about 94,000 clones, roughly 84% of them seen just once. The material sequenced was peripheral blood. The receptors were sampled from a woman at least 80 years old with acute or convalescent COVID-19.

The chain joins TRBV3-1 (or the pseudogene TRBV3-2) to TRBJ1-6; maybe TRBD1 (6 bases). The CDR3 runs 15 residues. Germline V gene lookup returns CDR1 LGHDT and CDR2 YNNKEL (reference sequence). Between the trimmed V and J ends, which lost 0 bases and 7 bases, there was a span of 10 bases. The CDR3 bases are TGTGCCAGCAGCCAAGATCGGACAGAGAATTCACCCCTCCACTTT. Amino acids: CASSQDRTENSPLHF.

The CDR3 protein is CASSTSGRYEQYF. In DNA form, the CDR3 reads TGTGCCAGCAGCACTAGCGGGAGGTACGAGCAGTACTTC. The chain carries TRBV2 and TRBJ2-7; TRBD2 matches at 12 bases. The CDR3 is 13 residues long. Germline V gene data show CDR1 as SNHLY and CDR2 as FYNNEI. The V segment lost 6 bases and the J segment 4 bases; nucleotides outside the gene matches: 1.

The sample holds one count of this clone. CDR3 DNA: TGTGCCAGTAGTATAGATCATGGTAGCGGGAGTGTCGAGCAGTACTTC. Its translation is CASSIDHGSGSVEQYF. V and J are TRBV19 and TRBJ2-7, with 9 positions matching TRBD2. Germline CDR1 and CDR2: LNHDA and SQIVND (reference sequence). The CDR3 is 16 amino acids. Germline trimming cut 0 bases from V and 6 bases from J; bases unmatched to any gene: 9.

The chain links TRBV4-1 to TRBJ1-4, with D hard to call. The CDR3 sequence is 15 residues long. V lost 0 bases, J lost 10 bases, and 15 bases lay in between. Looked up from germline, CDR1 is MGHRA and CDR2 is YSYEKL. The CDR3, as DNA: TGCGCCAGCAGCCAAGAGTCCAGGTTAGCGGGAAAACTGTTTTTT. Its translation is CASSQESRLAGKLFF.

The V gene is TRBV6-5, the J gene TRBJ1-5; 9 nucleotides line up with TRBD1. This CDR3 spans 15 amino acids. Trimming took 6 bases from V and 7 from J; bases not matched to a gene: 10. Germline lookup yields CDR1 MNHEY and CDR2 SVGAGI. Here the CDR3 reads CASRQTGGRSQPQHF. The CDR3 DNA reads as TGTGCCAGCAGGCAAACAGGGGGCAGGAGCCAGCCCCAGCATTTT.

The chain joins TRBV7-6 to TRBJ1-5, with a possible D match to TRBD1 (5 bases). The germline V gene encodes CDR1 SGHVS and CDR2 FNYEAQ. V was shortened by 5 bases and J by 0 bases, with 11 bases between the two germline ends. The CDR3 is 15 residues long. CDR3 in amino acids: CASSPGGGSNQPQHF. For the CDR3, the DNA is TGTGCCAGCAGCCCCGGGGGGGGTAGCAATCAGCCCCAGCATTTT.

This clone has a handful of counts. The chain is built from TRBV11-3 and TRBJ2-1, with D uncertain. Germline V lookup: CDR1 SGHNT, CDR2 YENEEA. Trimming removed 1 base from V and 4 bases from J, with 5 bases in between. The CDR3 is 13 amino acids. The CDR3 here is CASSLARYNEQFF. CDR3 in DNA: TGTGCCAGCAGCTTAGCCAGATACAATGAGCAGTTCTTC.

The J gene is TRBJ2-5, the V gene TRBV18; 10 positions match TRBD2. The CDR3 runs 17 residues. Looked up from germline, CDR1 is KGHSH and CDR2 is LQKENI. V was pared by 2 bases and J by 5 bases, with 11 bases of the junction left unmatched. CDR3 sequence: CASSPKKLAGADETQYF. DNA of the CDR3: TGTGCCAGCTCACCAAAGAAGCTAGCGGGAGCCGACGAGACCCAGTACTTC.

The rearrangement uses TRBV6-6 and TRBJ2-5, with D unresolved. Germline-derived CDR1 and CDR2 are MNHNY and SVGAGI (reference sequence). V dropped 6 bases and J dropped 5 bases, with 10 bases sitting between them. CDR3 length equals 12 residues. The CDR3 reads CASSSPGETQYF. CDR3 nucleotide sequence: TGTGCCAGCAGCTCTCCCGGTGAGACCCAGTACTTC.

The chain joins TRBV2 to TRBJ2-3; perhaps TRBD2 as D (6 bases). The CDR3 has 14 amino acids. Per the germline V gene, CDR1 is SNHLY and CDR2 is FYNNEI. With 5 bases removed from V and 2 bases from J, the gap between germline ends came to 11 bases. DNA of the CDR3: TGTGCCAGCAGTCCCCTAGCGACCACAGATACGCAGTATTTT. Translated: CASSPLATTDTQYF.

This clone was counted a few times. This chain uses TRBV5-8 with TRBJ2-1; 7 nucleotides agree with TRBD1. Germline CDR1 reads SGHTS; CDR2 reads YDEGEE. This CDR3 is built from 17 residues. Trimming removed 1 base from V and 1 base from J; junction bases left unmatched: 8. Here the CDR3 DNA reads TGTGCCAGCAGCTTGAAGACAGGGTATAGGTCCTACAATGAGCAGTTCTTC. The encoded protein is CASSLKTGYRSYNEQFF.

This clone was found a few times. This CDR3 reads CAISERGGEGNQPQHF. The CDR3 DNA reads as TGTGCCATCAGTGAGAGAGGGGGTGAGGGCAATCAGCCCCAGCATTTT. V usage is TRBV10-3 and J usage is TRBJ1-5; tentative D call: TRBD1 (6 bases). This CDR3 is 16 amino acids long. The V end lost 2 bases, the J end lost 2 bases, and 13 bases lay between the germline ends. Per the germline V gene, CDR1 is ENHRY and CDR2 is SYGVKD.

The V call is TRBV7-3, the J call TRBJ1-1; D might be TRBD1 (5 bases). CDR1 SGHTA and CDR2 FQGTGA come from the germline V gene. The ends were cut back, 5 bases at V and 1 base at J, with 8 bases in the middle. The CDR3 has 13 residues. The CDR3 DNA sequence: TGTGCCAGCAGCCCCCAGGGGAACACTGAAGCTTTCTTT. Amino acid sequence: CASSPQGNTEAFF.

This chain uses TRBV24-1 with TRBJ2-1; D is perhaps TRBD2 (6 bases). Deletions cut 9 bases from V and 9 bases from J, with 17 bases between. The CDR3 runs to 13 residues. CDR1 KGHDR and CDR2 SFDVKD come from the germline V gene. The CDR3 nucleotides are TGTGCCACCTCCGGGACTTCCGTTAGTGAGCAGTTCTTC. Residues: CATSGTSVSEQFF.

Notes on this clone: A junction boundary mismatches the germline segment, possibly from a read error. The genes are TRBV18 and TRBJ2-1; 10 bases are a match to TRBD2. This CDR3 contains 15 residues. The germline V gene encodes CDR1 KGHSH and CDR2 LQKENI. CDR3 sequence: CASSPSGGAYNEQFF. DNA of the CDR3: TGTGCCAGCTCACCAAGCGGGGGGGCCTATAATGAGCAGTTCTTC.

The rearrangement links TRBV29-1 to TRBJ2-2; no clear D. The V gene lost 1 base and the J gene lost 6 bases, with 9 bases spanning the gap. This CDR3 spans 13 amino acids. Germline CDR1 SQVTM, CDR2 ANQGSEA. The DNA for the CDR3 is TGCAGCGTTGAAGCGGTTACTCCCGGGGAGCTGTTTTTT. It translates to CSVEAVTPGELFF.

This chain connects TRBV20-1 to TRBJ2-7, with TRBD2 matching 16 bases. The J segment lost 4 bases and the V segment lost 6 bases, leaving 18 bases of the junction unmatched. This CDR3 has 19 amino acids. Per germline, CDR1 DFQATT and CDR2 SNEGSKA (reference sequence). The CDR3 loop reads CSASPGTSGRVSGLYEQYF. CDR3 DNA: TGCAGTGCAAGTCCCGGGACTAGCGGGAGGGTATCGGGGCTATACGAGCAGTACTTC.

The V call is TRBV18, the J call TRBJ1-2, with no clear D. The ends were cut back, 3 bases at V and 8 bases at J, with 19 bases in the middle. Germline CDR1 KGHSH, CDR2 LQKENI. The CDR3 extends over 15 amino acids. CDR3 in amino acids: CASSPALPGLGGYTF. The CDR3, as DNA: TGTGCCAGCTCACCTGCTCTTCCAGGCTTAGGAGGCTACACCTTC.